Listed below are T cell receptor beta chains from one sample, sequenced in a study of technical replicates of blood from a handful of donors. The protocol was immunoSEQ multiplex PCR, while the TCRdb copy is restricted to in-frame clones and leaves out a portion. The sample lists roughly 80,000 clones, nearly 96% seen once, with around 0.38% in the top ten. The sequencing sample was made of T cells isolated from PBMCs. Source of these receptors: a human donor in good health. Each CDR3 is given with its conserved first and last residue. A D gene is named only where the DNA matches it firmly. Rows may omit the clone size; those that give it use once, few, many or a size class.

length	D	V	J	size	DNA	CDR3
13	-	TRBV6-5	TRBJ2-1	-	TGTGCCAGCAGTTACTTTACAGGGTTTGAGCAGTTCTTC	CASSYFTGFEQFF
12	-	TRBV2	TRBJ1-4	-	TGTGCCAGCAGAGGGGATAATGAAAAACTGTTTTTT	CASRGDNEKLFF
14	-	TRBV2	TRBJ2-2	-	TGTGCCAGCAGTGAGACAGCGGGCACCGGGGAGCTGTTTTTT	CASSETAGTGELFF
13	-	TRBV7-3	TRBJ2-5	-	TGTGCCAGCAGCTTGGTAGCGACAGAGACCCAGTACTTC	CASSLVATETQYF
14	-	TRBV23-1	TRBJ2-1	-	TGCGCCAGCCATCTAGCTTGGGCCTACAATGAGCAGTTCTTC	CASHLAWAYNEQFF
15	TRBD2	TRBV6-5	TRBJ2-7	-	TGTGCCAGCAGTTACGGAGCGGGAGGAACCTACGAGCAGTACTTC	CASSYGAGGTYEQYF
15	-	TRBV9	TRBJ2-7	once	TGTGCCAGCAGCCAAGACAGAGGCCGCTCCTACGAGCAGTACTTC	CASSQDRGRSYEQYF
15	TRBD2	TRBV6-5	TRBJ2-1	-	TGTGCCAGCAGTACTAGCGGGACCACCTACAATGAGCAGTTCTTC	CASSTSGTTYNEQFF
15	TRBD2	TRBV2	TRBJ2-3	-	TGTGCCAGCAGTCAACTAGCGGGAGGGACAGATACGCAGTATTTT	CASSQLAGGTDTQYF
16	-	TRBV19	TRBJ1-2	-	TGTGCCAGTAGTATAGGAGAGGACAACCTTGTCGATGGCTACACCTTC	CASSIGEDNLVDGYTF
14	TRBD2	TRBV27	TRBJ2-3	-	TGTGCCAGCAGTCTAGCGGGACCCACAGATACGCAGTATTTT	CASSLAGPTDTQYF
17	-	TRBV7-2	TRBJ1-5	once	TGTGCCAGCAGCTTAGATCTGGGGGCGAACGGCAATCAGCCCCAGCATTTT	CASSLDLGANGNQPQHF
14	-	TRBV9	TRBJ2-1	-	TGTGCCAGCAGCGTAGGAGGGCTCGGCAATGAGCAGTTCTTC	CASSVGGLGNEQFF
13	-	TRBV27	TRBJ1-2	-	TGTGCCAGCAGTCTCACGAGGGAAGGGGGCTACACCTTC	CASSLTREGGYTF
17	TRBD2	TRBV4-1	TRBJ2-2	-	TGCGCCAGCAGCCAAGGACTAGCGGGAGTCGGTACCGGGGAGCTGTTTTTT	CASSQGLAGVGTGELFF
15	TRBD1	TRBV9	TRBJ2-1	once	TGTGCCAGTACGAGTGGACAGGGCGGACACAATGAGCAGTTCTTC	CASTSGQGGHNEQFF
14	-	TRBV15	TRBJ2-6	-	TGTGCCACCAGCAGAGTCCAGGGGGCCAACGTCCTGACTTTC	CATSRVQGANVLTF
16	TRBD1	TRBV6-5	TRBJ2-7	once	TGTGCCAGCAGTTACTCCAGGACAGGGGACTCCTACGAGCAGTACTTC	CASSYSRTGDSYEQYF
16	TRBD2	TRBV11-3	TRBJ2-1	once	TGTGCCAGCAGCTTAGATCATACTAGCGCTTACAATGAGCAGTTCTTC	CASSLDHTSAYNEQFF
14	-	TRBV11-2	TRBJ1-1	-	TGTGCCAGCAGCTTAGCCCAGGAATCCACTGAAGCTTTCTTT	CASSLAQESTEAFF
16	TRBD2	TRBV7-9	TRBJ2-5	-	TGTGCCAGCAGCCCCGGTGGCGGGAGAGGGGAAGAGACCCAGTACTTC	CASSPGGGRGEETQYF
16	-	TRBV4-2	TRBJ2-7	-	TGTGCCAGCAGCCTCCTTCCAGAAACAGGCGGCTACGAGCAGTACTTC	CASSLLPETGGYEQYF
15	TRBD2	TRBV7-2	TRBJ2-3	-	TGTGCCAGCAGCCATGTAGCGGGAGGCCAAGATACGCAGTATTTT	CASSHVAGGQDTQYF
12	-	TRBV29-1	TRBJ1-1	-	TGCAGCGTTAGGGAGGTGGACACTGAAGCTTTCTTT	CSVREVDTEAFF
14	-	TRBV7-2	TRBJ1-5	-	TGTGCCAGCAGCCAGTACGGGGGCAATCAGCCCCAGCATTTT	CASSQYGGNQPQHF
13	-	TRBV6-5	TRBJ1-6	once	TGTGCCAGCAGTCGGGACAAGAATTCACCCCTCCACTTT	CASSRDKNSPLHF
13	TRBD2	TRBV5-1	TRBJ2-1	-	TGCGCCAGCCGGCGGGAGAGCTACAATGAGCAGTTCTTC	CASRRESYNEQFF
18	TRBD2	TRBV4-3	TRBJ2-1	-	TGCGCCAGCAGCCAAGAGTTCGGCCTAGCGGCCTCCTACAATGAGCAGTTCTTC	CASSQEFGLAASYNEQFF
17	-	TRBV27	TRBJ1-5	-	TGTGCCAGCAGTTTATCTCCAGGGGAAATGGGCAATCAGCCCCAGCATTTT	CASSLSPGEMGNQPQHF
13	-	TRBV15	TRBJ2-4	-	TGTGCCACCAGCAGCGGGACTGGTAACATTCAGTACTTC	CATSSGTGNIQYF
12	TRBD2	TRBV5-1	TRBJ2-7	-	TGCGCCAGCAGCTTGAGCGGGATCGAGCAGTACTTC	CASSLSGIEQYF
15	TRBD2	TRBV7-6	TRBJ2-1	-	TGTGCCAGCAGCTTAACGGGAGGGTTCAAAAATGAGCAGTTCTTC	CASSLTGGFKNEQFF
15	TRBD1	TRBV5-8	TRBJ1-4	few	TGTGCCAGCAGCTTGTCCACAGGGGATTTGAGGAAACTGTTTTTT	CASSLSTGDLRKLFF
15	TRBD2	TRBV9	TRBJ2-1	-	TGTGCCAGCAGCAAAAAGGGACTAGGTCCCAATGAGCAGTTCTTC	CASSKKGLGPNEQFF
17	TRBD2	TRBV28	TRBJ2-3	-	TGTGCCAGCAGTCTGGGGACTAGCGGGAGGACCACAGATACGCAGTATTTT	CASSLGTSGRTTDTQYF
19	TRBD2	TRBV7-9	TRBJ2-7	-	TGTGCCAGCAGCTTAGAAAAGGGACTAGCGGGAGACAGCTCCTACGAGCAGTACTTC	CASSLEKGLAGDSSYEQYF
14	-	TRBV30	TRBJ1-5	-	TGTGCCTGGAGTGTACTCACTAGCAATCAGCCCCAGCATTTT	CAWSVLTSNQPQHF
15	TRBD1	TRBV7-2	TRBJ2-6	-	TGTGCCAGCAGCCGCAGGGGGACTGGGGCCAACGTCCTGACTTTC	CASSRRGTGANVLTF